What follows describes a single T cell receptor (beta chain). CDR1 is MDHEN, CDR2 SYDVKM, per germline. V was pared by 5 bases and J by 0 bases, with 8 bases of the junction left unmatched. CDR3 length equals 16 residues. This sample stems from a study of blood T cell repertoires in COVID-19. Libraries were prepared by immunoSEQ multiplex PCR; TCRdb keeps only in-frame clonotypes and omits some of them. The top ten hold more than 6% of the sample, which has more than 95,000 clones, roughly 90% seen once. The origin of this receptor is a human donor in a cohort sampled during active COVID-19. The sequenced material came from peripheral blood. The chain uses TRBV28 and TRBJ2-3, with 7 bases matching TRBD1. CDR3 DNA sequence: TGTGCCAGCAGTCCTCCGGGACAGCTTAGCACAGATACGCAGTATTTT. Protein: CASSPPGQLSTDTQYF.